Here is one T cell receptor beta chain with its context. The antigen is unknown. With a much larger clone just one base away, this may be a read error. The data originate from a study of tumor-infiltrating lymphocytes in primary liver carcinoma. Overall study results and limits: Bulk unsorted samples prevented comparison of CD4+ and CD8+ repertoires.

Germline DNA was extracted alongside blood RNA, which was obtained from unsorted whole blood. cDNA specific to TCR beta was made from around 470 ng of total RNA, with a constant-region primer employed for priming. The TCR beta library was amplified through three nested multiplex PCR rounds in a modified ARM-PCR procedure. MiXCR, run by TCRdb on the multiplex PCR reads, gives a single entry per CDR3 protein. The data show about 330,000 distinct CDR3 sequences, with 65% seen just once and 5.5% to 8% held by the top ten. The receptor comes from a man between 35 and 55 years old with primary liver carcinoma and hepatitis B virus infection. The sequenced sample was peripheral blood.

The CDR3 DNA follows: TGTGCCAGCTCTCCCGCCTCCAAGCGAGATACGCAGTATTTT. Its protein is CASSPASKRDTQYF. The genes are TRBV7-8 and TRBJ2-3; D not certain. Trimming pared 8 bases from V and 5 bases from J, leaving 17 bases between. This CDR3 spans 14 amino acids. CDR1 and CDR2 (germline): SGHVS, FQNEAQ.